This entry concerns a single T cell receptor (beta chain). This same CDR3 is encoded by further DNA sequences in the sample. Here immunoSEQ multiplex PCR was the method, and the copy in TCRdb shows in-frame clones only, minus some. The repertoire has fewer than 450,000 clones, over 75% of them found once; the top ten carry approximately 2.1%. This sample was taken from a study of blood T cell repertoires in COVID-19. The trim removed 1 base at V and 7 bases at J, leaving 1 base unmatched. From germline, CDR1 is LNHNV and CDR2 YYDKDF (reference sequence). The CDR3 is made up of 14 amino acids. Cohorts were assigned according to the clinical history that participants reported.

This clonotype was sampled from a woman aged 40 to 50 with acute COVID-19. The chain links TRBV15 to TRBJ1-6; 7 bases match TRBD1. The sequencing sample was made of PBMCs or T cells enriched from blood (not recorded which). CDR3: CATSRGQGNSPLHF. Here the CDR3 DNA reads TGTGCCACCAGCAGAGGACAGGGCAATTCACCCCTCCACTTT.